Listed here is a single T cell receptor beta chain. The data were obtained in a study of T cell responses to AZD1222 COVID-19 vaccine. Data came from immunoSEQ multiplex PCR; TCRdb stores just in-frame clones and leaves some out. The repertoire has about 180,000 clones, approximately 94% of them found once; the top ten carry more than 1.5%. V dropped 3 bases and J dropped 3 bases, with 8 bases sitting between them. CDR3 length: 13 residues. The receptor comes from an adult who received the AZD1222 COVID-19 vaccine. This sample comprised peripheral blood, obtained 28 days after the second AZD1222 dose. This chain links TRBV12-3 or TRBV12-4 with TRBJ1-2; D is possibly TRBD1 (6 bases). The CDR3, as DNA: TGTGCCAGCAGTTTGAGGGGGGACTATGGCTACACCTTC. It translates to CASSLRGDYGYTF.